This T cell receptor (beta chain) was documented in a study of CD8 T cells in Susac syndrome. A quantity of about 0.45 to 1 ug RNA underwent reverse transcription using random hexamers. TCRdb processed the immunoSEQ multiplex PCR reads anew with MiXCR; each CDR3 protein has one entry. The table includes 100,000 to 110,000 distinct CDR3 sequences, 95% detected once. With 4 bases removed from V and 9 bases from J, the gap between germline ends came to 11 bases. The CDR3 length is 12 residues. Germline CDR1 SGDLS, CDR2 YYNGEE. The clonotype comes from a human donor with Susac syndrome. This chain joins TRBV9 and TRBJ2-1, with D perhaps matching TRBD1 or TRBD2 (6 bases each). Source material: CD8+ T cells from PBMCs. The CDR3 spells CASSNEGGEQFF. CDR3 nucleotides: TGTGCCAGCAGCAACGAGGGGGGTGAGCAGTTCTTC. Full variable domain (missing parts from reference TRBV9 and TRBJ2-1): DSGVTQTPKHLITATGQRVTLRCSPRSGDLSVYWYQQSLDQGLQFLIQYYNGEERAKGNILERFSAQQFPDLHSELNLSSLELGDSALYFCASSNEGGEQFFGPGTRLTVL.